This T cell receptor beta chain was captured in a study of CD8 T cells in Susac syndrome. General study points: The study conceded that relatively few individuals underwent its TCR sequencing and HLA analysis.

Germline assignment: CDR1 MNHNS and CDR2 SASEGT. The CDR3 length is 15 residues. Trimming pared 5 bases from V and 7 bases from J, leaving 18 bases between. Random hexamers were used to reverse transcribe the RNA input (about 0.5 to 1 ug). TCR beta CDR3 was amplified by immunoSEQ multiplex PCR. This amplification extended across 54 Vbeta and 13 Jbeta segments. Using its own MiXCR run on the immunoSEQ multiplex PCR reads, TCRdb lists one record per CDR3 protein. The sample contains about 300,000 distinct CDR3 sequences, approximately 90% of which appear only once. Details on this clonotype: Its antigen is unidentified.

This chain joins TRBV6-1 and TRBJ1-5; D is perhaps TRBD1 (6 bases). The sequenced sample was CD4+ T cells from PBMCs. The source is a human donor with multiple sclerosis. For the CDR3, the DNA is TGTGCCAGCAGTAAGACAGGAAAAGAGAGCCAGCCCCAGCATTTT. Its translation: CASSKTGKESQPQHF.